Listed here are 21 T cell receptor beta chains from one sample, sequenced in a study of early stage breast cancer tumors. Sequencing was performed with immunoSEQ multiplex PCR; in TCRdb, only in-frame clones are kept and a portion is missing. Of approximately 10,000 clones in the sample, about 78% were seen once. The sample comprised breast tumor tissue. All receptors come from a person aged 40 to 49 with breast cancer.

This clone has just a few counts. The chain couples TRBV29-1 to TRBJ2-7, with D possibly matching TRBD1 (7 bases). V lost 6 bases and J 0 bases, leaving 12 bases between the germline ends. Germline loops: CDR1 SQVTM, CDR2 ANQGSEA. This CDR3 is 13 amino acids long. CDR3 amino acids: CSVGGQSSYEQYF. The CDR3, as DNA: TGCAGCGTGGGGGGACAGTCCTCCTACGAGCAGTACTTC.

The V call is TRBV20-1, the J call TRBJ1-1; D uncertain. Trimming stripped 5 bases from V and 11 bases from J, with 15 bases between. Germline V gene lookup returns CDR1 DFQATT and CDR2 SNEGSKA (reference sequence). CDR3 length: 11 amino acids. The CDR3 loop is CSALRLGGAFF. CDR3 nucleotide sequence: TGCAGTGCTCTCAGGTTGGGCGGCGCTTTCTTT.

The CDR3 region has the DNA TGCAGCGCTGACTCCTTAGCCAAAAACATTCAGTACTTC. Translating gives CSADSLAKNIQYF. The V and J genes are TRBV29-1 and TRBJ2-4; the D is unclear. Trimming cost V 7 bases and J 0 bases, with 10 bases left between them. CDR1 is SQVTM, CDR2 ANQGSEA, per germline. The CDR3 contains 13 residues.

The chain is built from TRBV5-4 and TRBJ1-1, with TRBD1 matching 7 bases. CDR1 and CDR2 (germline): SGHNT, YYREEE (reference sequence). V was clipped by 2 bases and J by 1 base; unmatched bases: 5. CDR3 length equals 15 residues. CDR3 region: CASSFSTGRNTEAFF. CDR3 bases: TGTGCCAGCAGCTTCTCGACAGGGAGGAACACTGAAGCTTTCTTT.

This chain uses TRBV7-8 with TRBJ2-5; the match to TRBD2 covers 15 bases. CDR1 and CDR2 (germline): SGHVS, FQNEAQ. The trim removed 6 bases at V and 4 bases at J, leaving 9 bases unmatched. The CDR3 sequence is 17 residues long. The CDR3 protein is CASRPVGLAGGSETQYF. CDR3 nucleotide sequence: TGTGCCAGCAGGCCAGTTGGACTAGCGGGAGGGTCAGAGACCCAGTACTTC.

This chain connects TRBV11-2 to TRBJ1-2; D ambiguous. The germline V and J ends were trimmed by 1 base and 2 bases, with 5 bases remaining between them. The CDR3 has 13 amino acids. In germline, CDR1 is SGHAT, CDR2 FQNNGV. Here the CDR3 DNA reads TGTGCCAGCAGCTTAGGGGGAAACTATGGCTACACCTTC. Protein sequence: CASSLGGNYGYTF.

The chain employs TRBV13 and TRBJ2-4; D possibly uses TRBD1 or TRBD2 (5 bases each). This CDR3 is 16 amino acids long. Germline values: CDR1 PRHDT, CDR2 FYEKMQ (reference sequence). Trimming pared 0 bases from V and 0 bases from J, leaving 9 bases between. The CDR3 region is CASSLGLGGAKNIQYF. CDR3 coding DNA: TGTGCCAGCAGCTTAGGCCTTGGGGGAGCCAAAAACATTCAGTACTTC.

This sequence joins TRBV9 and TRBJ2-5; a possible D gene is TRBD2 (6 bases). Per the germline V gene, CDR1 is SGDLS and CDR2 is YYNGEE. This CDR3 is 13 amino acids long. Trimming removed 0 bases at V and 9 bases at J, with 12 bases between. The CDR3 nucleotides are TGTGCCAGCAGCGTAGGTAGCGGCGCAGCCCAGTACTTC. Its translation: CASSVGSGAAQYF.

CDR3 DNA: TGTGCCAGTAGGACTAGTTGGAATGAGCAGTTCTTC. Its protein is CASRTSWNEQFF. The chain has TRBV19 and TRBJ2-1, with a possible D match to TRBD2 (6 bases). The CDR3 is 12 amino acids. Germline CDR1 reads LNHDA; CDR2 reads SQIVND (reference sequence). V was shortened by 6 bases and J by 7 bases, with 10 bases between the two germline ends.

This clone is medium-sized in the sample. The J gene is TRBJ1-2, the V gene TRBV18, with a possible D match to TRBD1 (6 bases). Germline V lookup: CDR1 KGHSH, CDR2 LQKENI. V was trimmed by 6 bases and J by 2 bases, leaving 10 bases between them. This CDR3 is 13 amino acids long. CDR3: CASSDRVNYGYTF. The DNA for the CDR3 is TGTGCCAGCTCGGACAGAGTAAACTATGGCTACACCTTC.

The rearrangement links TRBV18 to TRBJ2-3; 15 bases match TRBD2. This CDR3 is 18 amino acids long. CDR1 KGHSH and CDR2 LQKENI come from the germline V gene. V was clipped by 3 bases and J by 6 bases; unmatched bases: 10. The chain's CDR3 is CASSPTSGLAGGRDTQYF. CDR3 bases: TGTGCCAGCTCACCCACTTCTGGACTAGCGGGAGGGCGTGATACGCAGTATTTT.

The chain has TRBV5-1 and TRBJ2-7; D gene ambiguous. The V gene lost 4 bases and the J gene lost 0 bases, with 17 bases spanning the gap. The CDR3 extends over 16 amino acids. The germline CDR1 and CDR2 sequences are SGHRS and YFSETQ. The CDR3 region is CASSLDGVLSSYEQYF. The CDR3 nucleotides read TGCGCCAGCAGCCTGGATGGCGTGCTAAGCTCCTACGAGCAGTACTTC.

The DNA for the CDR3 is TGCGCCAGCAGCTTCTACAGGGAGGGCGGCTACACCTTC. Its translation: CASSFYREGGYTF. The chain has TRBV5-1 and TRBJ1-2, with D possibly being TRBD1 (6 bases). Germline CDR1 SGHRS, CDR2 YFSETQ. Deletions cut 2 bases from V and 8 bases from J, with 13 bases between. CDR3 length equals 13 residues.

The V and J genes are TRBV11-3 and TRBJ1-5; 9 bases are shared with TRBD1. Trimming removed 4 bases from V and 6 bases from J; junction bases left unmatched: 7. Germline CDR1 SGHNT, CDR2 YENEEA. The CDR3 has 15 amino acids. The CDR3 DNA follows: TGTGCCAGCAGCTCCGGGACAGGGTTTGTTCAGCCCCAGCATTTT. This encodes CASSSGTGFVQPQHF.

The CDR3 bases are TGTGCCAGCTCTCCGGGACAGGGGATCTCTGGGGCCAACGTCCTGACTTTC. This gives the protein CASSPGQGISGANVLTF. The rearrangement links TRBV18 to TRBJ2-6; TRBD1 aligns across 10 bases. There are 17 residues in the CDR3. Germline assignment: CDR1 KGHSH and CDR2 LQKENI. J lost 0 bases, V lost 6 bases, and 5 bases had no gene match. Based on the CDR3 plus reference TRBV18 and TRBJ2-6, the full variable domain is NAGVMQNPRHLVRRRGQEARLRCSPMKGHSHVYWYRQLPEEGLKFMVYLQKENIIDESGMPKERFSAEFPKEGPSILRIQQVVRGDSAAYFCASSPGQGISGANVLTFGAGSRLTVL.

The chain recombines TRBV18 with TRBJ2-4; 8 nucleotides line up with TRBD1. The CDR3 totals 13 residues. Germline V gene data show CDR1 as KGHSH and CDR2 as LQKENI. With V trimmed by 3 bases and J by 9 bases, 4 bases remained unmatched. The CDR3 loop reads CASSPQQGGIQYF. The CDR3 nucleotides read TGTGCCAGCTCACCCCAACAGGGGGGCATTCAGTACTTC. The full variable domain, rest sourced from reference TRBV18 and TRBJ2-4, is NAGVMQNPRHLVRRRGQEARLRCSPMKGHSHVYWYRQLPEEGLKFMVYLQKENIIDESGMPKERFSAEFPKEGPSILRIQQVVRGDSAAYFCASSPQQGGIQYFGAGTRLSVL.

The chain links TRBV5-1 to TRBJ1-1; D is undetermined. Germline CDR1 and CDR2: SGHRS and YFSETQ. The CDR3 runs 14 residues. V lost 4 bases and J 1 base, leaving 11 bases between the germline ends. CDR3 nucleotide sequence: TGCGCCAGCAGCCGAGATGAGGGGAACACTGAAGCTTTCTTT. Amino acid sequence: CASSRDEGNTEAFF.

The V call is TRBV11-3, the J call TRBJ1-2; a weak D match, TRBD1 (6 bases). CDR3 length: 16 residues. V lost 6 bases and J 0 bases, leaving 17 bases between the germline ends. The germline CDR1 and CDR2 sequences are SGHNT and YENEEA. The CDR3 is CASSRSQGLANYGYTF. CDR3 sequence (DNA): TGTGCCAGCAGTAGATCCCAGGGGCTTGCTAACTATGGCTACACCTTC.

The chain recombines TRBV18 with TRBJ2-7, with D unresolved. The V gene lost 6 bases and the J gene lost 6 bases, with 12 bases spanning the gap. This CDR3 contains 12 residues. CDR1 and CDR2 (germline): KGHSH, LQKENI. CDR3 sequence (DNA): TGTGCCAGCTCGACCGCCCGGGCCGAGCAGTACTTC. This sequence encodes CASSTARAEQYF.

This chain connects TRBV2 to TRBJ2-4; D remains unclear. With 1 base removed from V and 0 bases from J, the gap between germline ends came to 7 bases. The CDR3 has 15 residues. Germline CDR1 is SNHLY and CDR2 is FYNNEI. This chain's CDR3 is CASSEVQIAKNIQYF. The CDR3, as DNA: TGTGCCAGCAGTGAAGTACAAATAGCCAAAAACATTCAGTACTTC.

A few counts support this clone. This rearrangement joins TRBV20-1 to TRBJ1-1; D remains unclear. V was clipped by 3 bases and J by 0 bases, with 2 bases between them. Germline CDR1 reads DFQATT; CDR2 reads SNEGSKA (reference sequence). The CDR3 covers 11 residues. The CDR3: CSASVNTEAFF. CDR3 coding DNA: TGCAGTGCTAGTGTGAACACTGAAGCTTTCTTT.